This T cell receptor beta chain was sequenced in a study of blood T cells in healthy people across ages. Background on the study: Per every two T cells, about one barcoded beta molecule was captured by template switching.

Points from the study as a whole: A greater number of naive CD4+ cells and higher diversity distinguished long-lived donors from aged donors.

A J-beta primer mix and a sample-barcoded 5' primer were used in a second PCR of roughly 6 to 11 cycles. TCRdb redid the calling of the 5' RACE reads with MiXCR, one entry per CDR3 protein. The repertoire holds some 700,000 distinct CDR3 sequences, with 22% as singletons. Points on this clonotype: What it binds is not known. The junction departs from germline at one end; a sequencing error may be responsible.

The CDR3 loop spans 13 amino acids. The germline V gene encodes CDR1 SSHAT and CDR2 FNYEAQ (reference sequence). The genes are TRBV7-7 and TRBJ1-1; D possibly corresponds to TRBD1 (6 bases). Material: blood. The sequence was obtained from a man aged 70 or older in good health. CDR3 loop: CASSNRENTEAFF. CDR3 in DNA: TGTGCTAGCAGTAACAGGGAGAACACTGAAGCTTTCTTT. The full variable domain, with the rest looked up from reference TRBV7-7 and TRBJ1-1, is GAGVSQSPRYKVTKRGQDVTLRCDPISSHATLYWYQQALGQGPEFLTYFNYEAQPDKSGLPSDRFSAERPEGSISTLTIQRTEQRDSAMYRCASSNRENTEAFFGQGTRLTVV.